Listed below are T cell receptor beta chains from one sample, sequenced in a study of cytomegalovirus exposure and HLA in healthy donors. The repertoire was sequenced with immunoSEQ multiplex PCR; TCRdb's copy has only in-frame clones and lacks some. The sample lists about 120,000 clones; 6.5% to 9.5% were seen once. The sequencing input was PBMCs. The source of these receptors is a woman aged 40-49 years in good health and CMV-seropositive. CDR3s include the opening cysteine and the closing phenylalanine or tryptophan. Fields, in order: V gene, J gene, clone size, D gene, CDR3 DNA, CDR3 protein. A D gene is named only where the DNA matches it firmly. Clone size is stated in some rows and not others, as once, few, many or a class when expanded.

TRBV5-4	TRBJ1-6	-	-	TGTGCCAGCAGCTCTCGAGACTTAATCGTAGATTCACCCCTCCACTTT	CASSSRDLIVDSPLHF
TRBV6-4	TRBJ2-1	few	-	TGTGCCAGCAGTGCCCGACACACGTCCTACAATGAGCAGTTCTTC	CASSARHTSYNEQFF
TRBV7-9	TRBJ1-2	few	-	TGTGCCAGCAGCTTAACAGGGACGGTTACTGATGGCTACACCTTC	CASSLTGTVTDGYTF
TRBV27	TRBJ1-4	few	-	TGTGCCAGCAGTTTTGTGGGGGCAGGGGAAAAACTGTTTTTT	CASSFVGAGEKLFF
TRBV4-2	TRBJ2-7	few	TRBD2	TGTGCCAGCAGCCAAGAGCGGGGGGCCGGATACGAGCAGTACTTC	CASSQERGAGYEQYF
TRBV7-9	TRBJ2-1	few	-	TGTGCCAGCAGCTTTCTAGGGACGGGAGACAATGAGCAGTTCTTC	CASSFLGTGDNEQFF
TRBV6-6	TRBJ1-6	few	TRBD1	TGTGCCAGCAGTTACTCGGACAGGGTCTATAATTCACCCCTCCACTTT	CASSYSDRVYNSPLHF
TRBV30	TRBJ1-2	-	TRBD1	TGTGCCTGGAGTGGGGACAGGCCTGCCTCGTCAACAGACTATGGCTACACCTTC	CAWSGDRPASSTDYGYTF
TRBV5-6	TRBJ1-1	few	TRBD1	TGTGCCAGCAGCTTGAAAGGGGGCTCCATGAACACTGAAGCTTTCTTT	CASSLKGGSMNTEAFF
TRBV6-6	TRBJ1-6	few	TRBD1	TGTGCCAGCAGCTTGACAGGGGATTCACCCCTCCACTTT	CASSLTGDSPLHF
TRBV10-3	TRBJ2-7	-	TRBD1	TGTGCCATCAGTGAGCCCTCGGGACAGAGCTCCTACGAGCAGTACTTC	CAISEPSGQSSYEQYF
TRBV5-1	TRBJ2-7	few	TRBD1	TGCGCCAGCAGCCCCGACAGGGTTGCACCCTACGAGCAGTACTTC	CASSPDRVAPYEQYF
TRBV9	TRBJ2-1	-	TRBD2	TGTGCCAGCAGCGCCCCGACTAGCTACGAGCAGTTCTTC	CASSAPTSYEQFF
TRBV28	TRBJ1-4	-	TRBD1	TGTGCCACTATCACAGCATCAGGGGGTGAAAAACTGTTTTTT	CATITASGGEKLFF
TRBV6-6	TRBJ1-2	-	TRBD1	TGTGCCAGCAAACCGGGACAGGGTGGGGGTGACTATGGCTACACCTTC	CASKPGQGGGDYGYTF
TRBV10-3	TRBJ2-7	-	TRBD2	TGTGCCATCAGTCCACTAGCGGGGGGCTCCTACGAGCAGTACTTC	CAISPLAGGSYEQYF
TRBV7-9	TRBJ1-6	few	TRBD1	TGTGCCAGCAGCCCCGGACAGGGCGGGTCACCCCTCCACTTT	CASSPGQGGSPLHF
TRBV28	TRBJ1-4	-	-	TGTGCCAGCAGTTACCTTCCCCCTGGGGGCACTAATGAAAAACTGTTTTTT	CASSYLPPGGTNEKLFF
TRBV18	TRBJ1-2	-	TRBD1	TGTGCCAGCTCAGAGGACAGGTGGTATGGCTACACCTTC	CASSEDRWYGYTF
TRBV30	TRBJ1-6	-	-	TGTGCCTGGGACTTCCAGGGGAATAATTCACCCCTCCACTTT	CAWDFQGNNSPLHF
TRBV11-2	TRBJ2-7	-	TRBD2	TGTGCCAGCAGGTCCGGGACTAGCGGGGGCCACTTCTTCTACGAGCAGTACTTC	CASRSGTSGGHFFYEQYF
TRBV18	TRBJ1-1	few	-	TGTGCCAGCTCACCGTCATCGGGGAAGGGAGCTTTCTTT	CASSPSSGKGAFF
TRBV5-1	TRBJ2-1	few	-	TGCGCCAGCAGGCCACAGGGTCCCTACAATGAGCAGTTCTTC	CASRPQGPYNEQFF
TRBV5-1	TRBJ2-7	-	-	TGCGCCAGCAGCTTGTACCGGACAGCCCCTAATTACGAGCAGTACTTC	CASSLYRTAPNYEQYF
TRBV5-1	TRBJ1-1	-	TRBD1	TGCGCCAGCAGCGGGGACAGTCCGGGGACTGAAGCTTTCTTT	CASSGDSPGTEAFF
TRBV28	TRBJ1-5	few	-	TGTGCCAGCAGGGGGGGGTTCAGGGCGCCCCAGCATTTT	CASRGGFRAPQHF
TRBV6-5	TRBJ2-1	-	TRBD1	TGTGCCAGCAGTCTCCGACAGGGGGTCGGTGAGCAGTTCTTC	CASSLRQGVGEQFF
TRBV11-2	TRBJ1-6	-	TRBD1	TGTGCCAGCAGCTTGGGGGACAGGGTGGTGAGGTCACCCCTCCACTTT	CASSLGDRVVRSPLHF
TRBV18	TRBJ2-2	few	-	TGTGCCAGCTCACTCCGTGTGAAGGGGGCCGGGGAGCTGTTTTTT	CASSLRVKGAGELFF
TRBV4-3	TRBJ2-5	-	-	TGCGCCAGCAGCCAAGGGCCTGGGGGCGCTGAGACCCAGTACTTC	CASSQGPGGAETQYF
TRBV9	TRBJ2-1	-	-	TGTGCCAGCAGCGTAGTGGCTAGCTACAATGAGCAGTTCTTC	CASSVVASYNEQFF